This TCR beta chain came from a study of blood T cell repertoires in COVID-19. Overall study: Spain, Italy and the United States supplied samples that represented acute and convalescent COVID-19. The analysed material was cDNA or gDNA that came from T cells, B-cell-depleted T cells, or PBMCs.

Original analysis: Amplification with reference gene primers provided the estimates of nucleated cell counts. This table comes from immunoSEQ multiplex PCR, and its TCRdb copy is limited to in-frame clones, with some not included. Clone size and V and J calls were adopted from that table, with D and trimming inferred from the DNA. The profile shows approximately 350,000 clones, 86% of them singletons. Patients of the Seattle cohort, enrolled during active infection, were followed longitudinally. CDR1 WSHSY and CDR2 SAAADI come from the germline V gene. With V trimmed by 10 bases and J by 4 bases, 6 bases remained unmatched. CDR3 length: 13 amino acids.

This chain links TRBV10-2 with TRBJ1-1; 10 bases map to TRBD1. The TCR comes from a woman aged 55-70 years with COVID-19, enrolled during active disease. Sequenced input: peripheral blood. DNA of the CDR3: TGCGCCACCGGACAGGGGGTCGGCACTGAAGCTTTCTTT. It specifies CATGQGVGTEAFF.